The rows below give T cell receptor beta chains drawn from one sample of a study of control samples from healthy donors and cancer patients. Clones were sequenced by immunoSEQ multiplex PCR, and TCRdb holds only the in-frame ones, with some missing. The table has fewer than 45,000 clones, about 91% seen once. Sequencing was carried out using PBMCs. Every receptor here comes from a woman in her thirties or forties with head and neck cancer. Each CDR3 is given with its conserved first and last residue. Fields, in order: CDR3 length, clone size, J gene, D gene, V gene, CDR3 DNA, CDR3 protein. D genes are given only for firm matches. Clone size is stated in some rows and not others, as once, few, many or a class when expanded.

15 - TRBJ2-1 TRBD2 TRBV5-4 TGTGCCAGCAGCTTGGGACTAGCTGTATACAATGAGCAGTTCTTC CASSLGLAVYNEQFF
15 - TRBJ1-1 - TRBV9 TGTGCCAGCAGCGTAGTCAACGCCGGTAGGGCTGAAGCTTTCTTT CASSVVNAGRAEAFF
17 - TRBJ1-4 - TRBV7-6 TGTGCCAGCAGCTTAAGGCAGGGAGCGTTCCCTAATGAAAAACTGTTTTTT CASSLRQGAFPNEKLFF
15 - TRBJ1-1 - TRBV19 TGTGCCAGTAGTATAGAACAGGGTTTGCACACTGAAGCTTTCTTT CASSIEQGLHTEAFF
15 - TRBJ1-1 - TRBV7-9 TGTGCCAGCAACCCAAGGACCTCAACGGGCACTGAAGCTTTCTTT CASNPRTSTGTEAFF
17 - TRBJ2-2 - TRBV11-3 TGTGCCAGCAGCTCCAGAAGTAACCCGACAGGAACCGGGGAGCTGTTTTTT CASSSRSNPTGTGELFF
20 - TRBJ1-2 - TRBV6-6 TGTGCCAGCAGCAGATGGCCGGGGCCTTTGCCCTCGGAGCTGTACTATGGCTACACCTTC CASSRWPGPLPSELYYGYTF
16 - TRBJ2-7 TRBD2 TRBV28 TGTGCCAGCAGTGCGGTCGGACTAGCGGGAGGTTGGGAGCAGTACTTC CASSAVGLAGGWEQYF
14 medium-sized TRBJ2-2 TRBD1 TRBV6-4 TGTGCCAGCAGTGTAGACAGGGGAACCGGGGAGCTGTTTTTT CASSVDRGTGELFF
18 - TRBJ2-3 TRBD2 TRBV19 TGTGCCAGTAGTATAGATCCTAGCGGGGGGGCCTGGGCAGATACGCAGTATTTT CASSIDPSGGAWADTQYF
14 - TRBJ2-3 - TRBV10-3 TGTGCCATCAGTGAGGCACAGGGAGGAGATACGCAGTATTTT CAISEAQGGDTQYF
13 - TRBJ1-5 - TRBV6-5 TGTGCCAGCTCCCGGGAAGGGGTTCAGCCCCAGCATTTT CASSREGVQPQHF
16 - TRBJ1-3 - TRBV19 TGTGCCAGTAGTATGGTAGGGAACCCGGCTGGAAACACCATATATTTT CASSMVGNPAGNTIYF
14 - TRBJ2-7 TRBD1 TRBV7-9 TGTGCCAGCAGCTTAGGACAGGGAGATAACGAGCAGTACTTC CASSLGQGDNEQYF
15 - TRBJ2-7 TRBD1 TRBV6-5 TGTGCCAGCAGTTGGCCGGGACAGGGTTTTTACGAGCAGTACTTC CASSWPGQGFYEQYF
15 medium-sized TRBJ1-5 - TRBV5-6 TGTGCCAGCAGCTCTGGACACCTAAAGAATCAGCCCCAGCATTTT CASSSGHLKNQPQHF
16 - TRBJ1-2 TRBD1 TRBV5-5 TGTGCCAGCAGTTTGGGACAGGCTAGAACTAACTATGGCTACACCTTC CASSLGQARTNYGYTF
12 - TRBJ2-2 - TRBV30 TGTGCCTGGAGAAGTCCCACCGGGGAGCTGTTTTTT CAWRSPTGELFF
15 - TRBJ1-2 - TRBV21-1 TGTGCCAGCAGCAAATGGGGGGGGCTTAACTATGGCTACACCTTC CASSKWGGLNYGYTF
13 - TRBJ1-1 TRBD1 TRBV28 TGTGCCAGCTCACCGCCTGACAGGGTTCGAGCTTTCTTT CASSPPDRVRAFF
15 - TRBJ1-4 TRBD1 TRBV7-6 TGTGCCAGCAGCTTACCAGGGGGCGCTGGAGAAAAACTGTTTTTT CASSLPGGAGEKLFF
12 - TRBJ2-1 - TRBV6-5 TGTGCCAGCAGTTACTCGCAGCGGGAGCAGTTCTTC CASSYSQREQFF
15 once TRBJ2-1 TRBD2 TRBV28 TGTGCCAGCAGGACTAGCGGGAGTTCTTACAATGAGCAGTTCTTC CASRTSGSSYNEQFF
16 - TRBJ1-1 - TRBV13 TGTGCCAGCAGCTTTCCCTCGGGGGCAGCTAACACTGAAGCTTTCTTT CASSFPSGAANTEAFF
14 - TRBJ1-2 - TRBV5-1 TGCGCCAGCAGCTTGTCAGGGCCGCCGGGGGGCTACACCTTC CASSLSGPPGGYTF
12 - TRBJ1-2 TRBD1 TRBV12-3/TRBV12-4 TGTGCCAGCACCCGGGACAGCTATGGCTACACCTTC CASTRDSYGYTF
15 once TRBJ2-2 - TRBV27 TGTGCCAGCAGGGTGGGTTACCTTTATGGCGGGGAGCTGTTTTTT CASRVGYLYGGELFF
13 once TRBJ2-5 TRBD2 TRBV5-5 TGTGCCAGCAGCTGGCGGGGGGGAGAGACCCAGTACTTC CASSWRGGETQYF
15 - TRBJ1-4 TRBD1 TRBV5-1 TGCGCCAGCAGCTTGCCAGGACAGGGAGGTGAAAAACTGTTTTTT CASSLPGQGGEKLFF
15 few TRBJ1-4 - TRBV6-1 TGTGCCAGCAGTGAACTCGGGGGGCAGAGTGAAAAACTGTTTTTT CASSELGGQSEKLFF
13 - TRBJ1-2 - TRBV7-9 TGTGCCCCCGCCCCAGCTGGGGACTATGGCTACACCTTC CAPAPAGDYGYTF
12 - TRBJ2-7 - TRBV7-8 TGTGCCAGCAGCAACCTGAGGGCCGAGCAGTACTTC CASSNLRAEQYF
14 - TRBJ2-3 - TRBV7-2 TGTGCCAGCAGCTTAAGGCCAGGGGCAGATACGCAGTATTTT CASSLRPGADTQYF
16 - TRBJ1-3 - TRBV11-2 TGTGCCAGCAGCTTTTGGGGGAGAGTCTCTGGAAACACCATATATTTT CASSFWGRVSGNTIYF
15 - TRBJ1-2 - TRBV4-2 TGTGCCAGCAGCCAAGTGGTGGTCGGACTTGATGGCTACACCTTC CASSQVVVGLDGYTF
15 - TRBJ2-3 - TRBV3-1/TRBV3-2 TGTGCCAGCAGCCTGGGGGCGGGAGTCACAGATACGCAGTATTTT CASSLGAGVTDTQYF
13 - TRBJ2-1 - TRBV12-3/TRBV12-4 TGTGCCAGCAGTCCTCAAGCTGGGTATGAGCAGTTCTTC CASSPQAGYEQFF
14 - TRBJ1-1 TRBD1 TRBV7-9 TGTGCCAGCAGCTTAGGACAGGGGAACACTGAAGCTTTCTTT CASSLGQGNTEAFF
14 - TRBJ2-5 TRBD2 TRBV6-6 TGTGCCAGCAGTAACCGGGGGGGGAGGGAGACCCAGTACTTC CASSNRGGRETQYF
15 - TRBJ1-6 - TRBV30 TGTGCCTGGGAAGCAGGCCTAGAGGGGAATTCACCCCTCCACTTT CAWEAGLEGNSPLHF
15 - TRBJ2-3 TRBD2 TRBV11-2 TGTGCCAGCAGCTCACCGGGACTAGCATCGGATACGCAGTATTTT CASSSPGLASDTQYF
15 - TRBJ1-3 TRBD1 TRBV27 TGTGCCAGCAGCCCTGACAGGGGCGCTGGAGACACCATATATTTT CASSPDRGAGDTIYF
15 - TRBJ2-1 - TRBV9 TGTGCCAGCAGCCCTCAAGGGGGGGCCTACAATGAGCAGTTCTTC CASSPQGGAYNEQFF
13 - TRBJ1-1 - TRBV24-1 TGTGCCACCAGTGATAATGAGGACACTGAAGCTTTCTTT CATSDNEDTEAFF
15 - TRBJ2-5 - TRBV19 TGTGCCAGTAGTACCGATCGACAGACCAAAGAGACCCAGTACTTC CASSTDRQTKETQYF
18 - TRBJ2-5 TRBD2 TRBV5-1 TGCGCCAGCAGCTTGGGGCTAGCGGGAGTCCCGTTCCAAGAGACCCAGTACTTC CASSLGLAGVPFQETQYF
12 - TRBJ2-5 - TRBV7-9 TGTGCCAGCAGTCCGTCTCAAGAGACCCAGTACTTC CASSPSQETQYF
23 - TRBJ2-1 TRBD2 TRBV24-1 TGTGCCACCAGTGATTCACAAGCCCGGACTAGCGGCACCGGGGGGAGCACCTACAATGAGCAGTTCTTC CATSDSQARTSGTGGSTYNEQFF
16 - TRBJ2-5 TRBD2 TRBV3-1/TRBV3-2 TGTGCCAGCAGCCAGCTGATGAGCGGGGCACAGGAGACCCAGTACTTC CASSQLMSGAQETQYF
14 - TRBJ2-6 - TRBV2 TGTGCCAGCAGTGAAGGTGGATCGGCCGACGTCCTGACTTTC CASSEGGSADVLTF
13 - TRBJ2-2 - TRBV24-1 TGTGCCGCGAGGGGACAAGGTGCCGGGGAGCTGTTTTTT CAARGQGAGELFF
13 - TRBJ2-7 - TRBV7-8 TGTGCCAGCAGAGAGGTAGGGGACTACGAGCAGTACTTC CASREVGDYEQYF
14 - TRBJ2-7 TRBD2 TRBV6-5 TGTGCCAGCAGGGGCGGGACTAGAGTCAACGAGCAGTACTTC CASRGGTRVNEQYF
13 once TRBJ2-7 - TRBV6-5 TGTGCCACCTGGGAGGGGGGATCCTACGAGCAGTACTTC CATWEGGSYEQYF
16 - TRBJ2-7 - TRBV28 TGTGCCAGCAGTTCACCCCGGGGAAAGGGCTCCTACGAGCAGTACTTC CASSSPRGKGSYEQYF